This TCR beta chain is from a study of shared clonotypes between healthy human individuals. The wider study: Those who served as donors were two women and three men between the ages of 18 and 49.

Between the trimmed V and J ends, which lost 4 bases and 2 bases, there was a span of 14 bases. This CDR3 has 16 amino acids. CDR1 is MDHEN, CDR2 SYDVKM, per germline. This was a deep-level run. Libraries were prepared by immunoSEQ multiplex PCR; TCRdb keeps only in-frame clonotypes and omits some of them. The data hold fewer than 700,000 clones, with approximately 95% observed a single time. The naive CD8 fraction comprised CD45RO-negative cells positively selected for CCR7 and excluded terminally differentiated effector memory CD45RA+ cells. The chain joins TRBV28 to TRBJ1-4; possible D gene TRBD1, 5 bases. Material: naive CD8+ T cells sorted from blood. The sequence was collected from a woman between 25 and 40 years old in good health. In DNA, the CDR3 is TGTGCCAGCAGTTCCCGTGGAGAGGGGACTAATGAAAAACTGTTTTTT. It translates to CASSSRGEGTNEKLFF.